This T cell receptor beta chain was found in a study of control samples from healthy donors and cancer patients (dated by TCRdb to the early 2020s). The library relied on the immunoSEQ multiplex PCR assay. TCRdb provides this immuneACCESS table in a form limited to in-frame rearrangements. Some clones are lacking; in checked studies, under half of them reflect an unresolved V gene, and why the rest are absent is not known. This sample is represented by roughly 88,000 clones; around 81% of them were singletons. The ten largest clones take up around 20% of the sample. This clone was counted once. Its antigen remains unidentified. Within one base of it there is no much larger clone, and no base qualities were kept. The germline V gene (reference sequence) provides CDR1 MNHEY and CDR2 SMNVEV. The V and J ends are trimmed by 9 bases and 5 bases, leaving 11 bases between them. From cysteine to phenylalanine, the CDR3 is 13 amino acids long. Only CDR3 DNA remains: 39 bases, in frame from the first base.

The sequencing input was blood. The sequence is built from TRBV27 and TRBJ1-6; a weak D assignment points to TRBD1 (6 bases agree). This TCR was sampled from a man aged 25-40 years in good health. CDR3 sequence: CARAGHNNSPLHF. The sequenced DNA is TGTGCCAGGGCGGGACACAATAATTCACCCCTCCACTTT.